This T cell receptor (beta chain) was retrieved from a study of blood T cell repertoires in COVID-19. Background on the study: COVID-19 samples, acute and convalescent, were from the United States, Italy and Spain. T cells, B-cell-depleted T cells, or PBMCs provided the cDNA or gDNA that served as material.

Germline V gene lookup returns CDR1 LGHNA and CDR2 YNFKEQ. The CDR3 spans 14 residues. V lost 1 base, J lost 5 bases, and 11 bases lay in between. Enrollment of patients from Seattle took place during active infection, with longitudinal follow-up. In the study's own analysis: Estimation of nucleated cell counts relied on the amplification of reference gene primers. Profiling relied on immunoSEQ multiplex PCR, and the TCRdb table lists in-frame clones only, not all of them. V, J and clone size are taken as reported in that table, and D and trimming were inferred from the DNA itself. The table shows under 400,000 clones, with roughly 90% occurring only once.

This receptor was obtained from a woman in her twenties or thirties with COVID-19, enrolled during active disease. This chain joins TRBV4-2 and TRBJ1-1; D gene uncertain. What was sequenced was peripheral blood. The CDR3 nucleotides are TGTGCCAGCAGCCAAGGTAACCTAGTAACTGAAGCTTTCTTT. Amino acid sequence: CASSQGNLVTEAFF.